This T cell receptor (beta chain) was observed in a study of blood T cells in healthy people across ages. Study-level findings and limits: One million T cells yielded diversity estimates that were considered underestimates. Significant beta diversity loss was already apparent by age approximately 40, declining roughly linearly.

The authors ran a second PCR of roughly 6 to 11 cycles using a sample-barcoded 5' primer and a J-beta primer mix. TCRdb reprocessed the 5' RACE reads via MiXCR and lists one record per CDR3 protein. The data hold about 670,000 distinct CDR3 sequences, with roughly 43% observed a single time. Looked up from germline, CDR1 is LGHNA and CDR2 is YSLEER. The CDR3 length is 15 residues. Trimming removed 0 bases at V and 4 bases at J, with 11 bases between. This clonotype was found many times. Its antigen remains unidentified. The rearrangement joins TRBV4-3 to TRBJ2-3, with D hard to call. The sequence was obtained from a man older than 75 in good health. Sequenced: blood. The CDR3 loop is CASSQESVRPDTQYF. The CDR3 DNA follows: TGCGCCAGCAGCCAAGAGTCGGTGCGGCCAGATACGCAGTATTTT.